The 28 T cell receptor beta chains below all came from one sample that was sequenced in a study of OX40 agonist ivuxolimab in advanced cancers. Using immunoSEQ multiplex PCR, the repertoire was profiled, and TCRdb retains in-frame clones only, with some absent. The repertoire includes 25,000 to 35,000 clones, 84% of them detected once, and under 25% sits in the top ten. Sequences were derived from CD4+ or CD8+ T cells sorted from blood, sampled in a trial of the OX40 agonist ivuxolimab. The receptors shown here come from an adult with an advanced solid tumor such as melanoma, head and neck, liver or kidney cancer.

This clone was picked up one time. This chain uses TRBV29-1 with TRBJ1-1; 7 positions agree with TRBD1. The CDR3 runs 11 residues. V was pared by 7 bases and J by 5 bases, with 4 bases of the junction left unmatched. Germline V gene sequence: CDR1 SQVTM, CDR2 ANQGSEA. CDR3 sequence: CSARQGTEAFF. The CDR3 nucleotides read TGCAGCGCGAGACAGGGAACTGAAGCTTTCTTT.

CDR3 protein: CASSLVGGTNEKLFF. CDR3 nucleotide sequence: TGTGCCAGCAGCTTAGTTGGGGGGACTAATGAAAAACTGTTTTTT. This chain connects TRBV7-9 to TRBJ1-4, with D perhaps matching TRBD1 (5 bases). Per germline, CDR1 SEHNR and CDR2 FQNEAQ (reference sequence). The CDR3 extends over 15 amino acids. V lost 1 base and J lost 2, with 8 bases in between.

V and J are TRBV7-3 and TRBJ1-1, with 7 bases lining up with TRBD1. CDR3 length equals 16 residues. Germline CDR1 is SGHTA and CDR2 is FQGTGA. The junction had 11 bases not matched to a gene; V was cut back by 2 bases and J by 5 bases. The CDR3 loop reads CASSLYPLTGRTEAFF. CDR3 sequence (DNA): TGTGCCAGCAGCTTATATCCGTTGACAGGGCGGACTGAAGCTTTCTTT.

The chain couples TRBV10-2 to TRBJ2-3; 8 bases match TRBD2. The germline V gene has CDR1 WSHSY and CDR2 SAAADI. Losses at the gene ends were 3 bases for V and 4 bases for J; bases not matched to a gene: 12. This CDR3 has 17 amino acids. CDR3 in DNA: TGCGCCAGCAGTGAATGGCTAGCGGGTCGGGATGCAGATACGCAGTATTTT. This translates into CASSEWLAGRDADTQYF.

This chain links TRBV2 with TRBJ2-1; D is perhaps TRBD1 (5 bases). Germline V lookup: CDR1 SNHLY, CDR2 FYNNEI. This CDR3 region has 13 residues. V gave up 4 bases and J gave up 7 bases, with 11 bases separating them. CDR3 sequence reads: CASSGQGLNEQFF. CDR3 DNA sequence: TGTGCCAGCAGTGGGCAGGGATTGAATGAGCAGTTCTTC. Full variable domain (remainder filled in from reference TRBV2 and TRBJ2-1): EPEVTQTPSHQVTQMGQEVILRCVPISNHLYFYWYRQILGQKVEFLVSFYNNEISEKSEIFDDQFSVERPDGSNFTLKIRSTKLEDSAMYFCASSGQGLNEQFFGPGTRLTVL.

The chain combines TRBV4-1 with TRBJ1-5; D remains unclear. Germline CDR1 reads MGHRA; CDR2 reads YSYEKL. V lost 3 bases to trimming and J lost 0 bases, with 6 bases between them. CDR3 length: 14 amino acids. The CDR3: CASSQRNSNQPQHF. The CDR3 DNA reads TGCGCCAGCAGCCAGAGAAATAGCAATCAGCCCCAGCATTTT.

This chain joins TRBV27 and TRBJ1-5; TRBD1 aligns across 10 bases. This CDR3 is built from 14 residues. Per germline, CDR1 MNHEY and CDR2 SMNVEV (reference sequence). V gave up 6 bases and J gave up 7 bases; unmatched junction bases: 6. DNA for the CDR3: TGTGCCAGCAGCCCGCGGACAGGGGGACAGCCCCAGCATTTT. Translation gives CASSPRTGGQPQHF.

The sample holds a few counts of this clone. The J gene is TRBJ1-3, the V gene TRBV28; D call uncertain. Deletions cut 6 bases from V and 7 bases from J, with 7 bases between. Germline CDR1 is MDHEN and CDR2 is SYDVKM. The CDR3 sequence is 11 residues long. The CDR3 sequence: CASSLGNTIYF. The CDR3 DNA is TGTGCCAGCAGCTTGGGGAACACCATATATTTT.

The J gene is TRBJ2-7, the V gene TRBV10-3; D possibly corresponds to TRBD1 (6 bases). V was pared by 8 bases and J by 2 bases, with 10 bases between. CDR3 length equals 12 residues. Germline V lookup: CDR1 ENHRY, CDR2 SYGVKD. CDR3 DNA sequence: TGTGCCATCCAGGACAGCACCTACGAGCAGTACTTC. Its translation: CAIQDSTYEQYF.

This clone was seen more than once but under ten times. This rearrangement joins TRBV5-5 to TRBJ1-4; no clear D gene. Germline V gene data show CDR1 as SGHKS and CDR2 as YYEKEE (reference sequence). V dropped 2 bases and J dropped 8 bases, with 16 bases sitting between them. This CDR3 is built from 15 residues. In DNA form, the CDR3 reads TGTGCCAGCAGCTTCCTTGGGTCCCGGGCCGAAAAACTGTTTTTT. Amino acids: CASSFLGSRAEKLFF.

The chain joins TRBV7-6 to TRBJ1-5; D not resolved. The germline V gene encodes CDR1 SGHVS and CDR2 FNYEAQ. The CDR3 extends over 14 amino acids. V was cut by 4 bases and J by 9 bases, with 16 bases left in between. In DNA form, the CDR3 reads TGTGCCAGCAGCTATAGGGAAGGGAGCCGGCCCCAGCATTTT. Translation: CASSYREGSRPQHF.

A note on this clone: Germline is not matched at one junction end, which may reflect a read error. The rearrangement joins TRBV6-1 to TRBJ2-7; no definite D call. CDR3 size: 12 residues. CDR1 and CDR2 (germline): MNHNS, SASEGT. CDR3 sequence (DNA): TGTGTCAGCTCAGGAATCTCCTACGAGCAGTACTTC. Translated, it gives CVSSGISYEQYF.

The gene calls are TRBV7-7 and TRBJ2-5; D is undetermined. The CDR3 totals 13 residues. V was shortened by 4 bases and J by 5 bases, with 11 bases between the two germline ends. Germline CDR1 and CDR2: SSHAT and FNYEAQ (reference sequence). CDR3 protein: CASSSDAWETQYF. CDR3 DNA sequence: TGTGCCAGCAGCTCAGACGCGTGGGAGACCCAGTACTTC.

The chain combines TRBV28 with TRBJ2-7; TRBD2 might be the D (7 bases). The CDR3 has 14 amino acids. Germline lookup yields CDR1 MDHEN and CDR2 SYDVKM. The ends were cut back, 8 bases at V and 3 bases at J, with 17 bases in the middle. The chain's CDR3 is CASPTRGGDYEQYF. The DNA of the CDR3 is TGTGCCAGCCCCACGAGGGGGGGCGACTACGAGCAGTACTTC.

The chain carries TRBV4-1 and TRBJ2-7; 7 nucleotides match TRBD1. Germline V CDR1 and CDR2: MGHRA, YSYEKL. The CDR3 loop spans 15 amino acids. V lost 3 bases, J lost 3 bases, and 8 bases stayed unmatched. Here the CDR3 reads CASSHDPGQYYEQYF. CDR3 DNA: TGCGCCAGCAGCCACGATCCGGGACAGTACTACGAGCAGTACTTC.

In DNA, the CDR3 is TGTGCCAGCAGTTACTCGGCTAGCGGAGGAGGGGATACGCAGTATTTT. It specifies CASSYSASGGGDTQYF. The V and J genes are TRBV6-5 and TRBJ2-3; TRBD2 agrees at 7 bases. This CDR3 has 16 amino acids. Germline CDR1 MNHEY, CDR2 SVGAGI. V lost 0 bases to trimming and J lost 6 bases; unmatched junction nucleotides: 9.

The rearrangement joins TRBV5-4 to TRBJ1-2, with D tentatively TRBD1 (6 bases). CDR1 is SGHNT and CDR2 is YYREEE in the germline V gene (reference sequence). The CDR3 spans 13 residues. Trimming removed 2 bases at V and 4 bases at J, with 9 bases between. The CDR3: CASSLQGLYGYTF. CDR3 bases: TGTGCCAGCAGCTTACAGGGTCTCTATGGCTACACCTTC.

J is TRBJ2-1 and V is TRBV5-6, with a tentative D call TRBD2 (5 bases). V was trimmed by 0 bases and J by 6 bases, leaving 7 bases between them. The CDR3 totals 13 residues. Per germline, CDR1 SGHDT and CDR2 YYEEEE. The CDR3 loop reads CASSLVASNEQFF. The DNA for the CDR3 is TGTGCCAGCAGCTTGGTAGCGAGCAATGAGCAGTTCTTC.

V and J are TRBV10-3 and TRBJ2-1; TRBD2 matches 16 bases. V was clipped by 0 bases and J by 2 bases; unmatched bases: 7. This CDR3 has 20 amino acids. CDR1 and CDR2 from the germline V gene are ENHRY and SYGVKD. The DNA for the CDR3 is TGTGCCATCAGTGAGTCGACTCTGGGGACTAGCGGGAGGGCCTACAATGAGCAGTTCTTC. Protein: CAISESTLGTSGRAYNEQFF.

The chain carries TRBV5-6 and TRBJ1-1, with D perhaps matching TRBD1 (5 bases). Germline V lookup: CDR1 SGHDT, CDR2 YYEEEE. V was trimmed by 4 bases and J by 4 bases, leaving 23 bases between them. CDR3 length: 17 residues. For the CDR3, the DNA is TGTGCCAGCAGCCCGGGGGTGGCCAGCTGGGAGGGCACTGAAGCTTTCTTT. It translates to CASSPGVASWEGTEAFF. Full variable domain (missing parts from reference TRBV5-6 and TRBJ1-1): DAGVTQSPTHLIKTRGQQVTLRCSPKSGHDTVSWYQQALGQGPQFIFQYYEEEERQRGNFPDRFSGHQFPNYSSELNVNALLLGDSALYLCASSPGVASWEGTEAFFGQGTRLTVV.

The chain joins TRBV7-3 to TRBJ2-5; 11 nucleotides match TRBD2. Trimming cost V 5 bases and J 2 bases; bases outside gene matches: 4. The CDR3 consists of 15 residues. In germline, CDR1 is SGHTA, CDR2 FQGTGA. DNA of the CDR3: TGTGCCAGCAGCCCAATAGCGGGGGGGCAAGAGACCCAGTACTTC. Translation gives CASSPIAGGQETQYF.

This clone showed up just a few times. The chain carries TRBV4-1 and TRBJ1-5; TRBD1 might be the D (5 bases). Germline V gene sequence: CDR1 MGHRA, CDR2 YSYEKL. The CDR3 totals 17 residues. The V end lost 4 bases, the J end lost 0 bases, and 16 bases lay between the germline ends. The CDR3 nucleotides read TGCGCCAGCAGCCCAACCACCGGGACTGTTAGCAATCAGCCCCAGCATTTT. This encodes CASSPTTGTVSNQPQHF.

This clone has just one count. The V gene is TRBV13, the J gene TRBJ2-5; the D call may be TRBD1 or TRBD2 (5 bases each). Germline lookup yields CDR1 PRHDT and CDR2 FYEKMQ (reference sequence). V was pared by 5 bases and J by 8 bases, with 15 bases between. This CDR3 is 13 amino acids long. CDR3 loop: CASSPRDLGTQYF. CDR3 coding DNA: TGTGCCAGCAGCCCCCGGGACCTGGGAACCCAGTACTTC.

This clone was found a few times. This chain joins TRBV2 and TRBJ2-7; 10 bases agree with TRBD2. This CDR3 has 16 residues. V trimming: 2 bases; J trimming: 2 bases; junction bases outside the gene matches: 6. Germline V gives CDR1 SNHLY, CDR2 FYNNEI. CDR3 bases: TGTGCCAGCAGTGAATCGCTAGCGGGGGCTGCCTACGAGCAGTACTTC. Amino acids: CASSESLAGAAYEQYF.

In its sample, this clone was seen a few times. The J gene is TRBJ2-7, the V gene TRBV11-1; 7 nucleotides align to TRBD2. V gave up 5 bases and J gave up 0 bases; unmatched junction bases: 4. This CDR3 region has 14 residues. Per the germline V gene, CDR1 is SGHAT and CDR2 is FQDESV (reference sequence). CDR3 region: CASSRAGNSYEQYF. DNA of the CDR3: TGTGCCAGCAGCCGAGCGGGGAACTCCTACGAGCAGTACTTC.

The CDR3 coding sequence is TGTGCCAGAAAAGGAGGGGGCGCCGACCCAGACGCCTACGAGCAGTACTTC. It specifies CARKGGGADPDAYEQYF. The chain combines TRBV5-3 with TRBJ2-7; D is possibly TRBD1 (7 bases). TRBV5-3 is an ORF, and what it does is uncertain. This CDR3 is 17 amino acids long. Deletions cut 6 bases from V and 2 bases from J, with 24 bases between.

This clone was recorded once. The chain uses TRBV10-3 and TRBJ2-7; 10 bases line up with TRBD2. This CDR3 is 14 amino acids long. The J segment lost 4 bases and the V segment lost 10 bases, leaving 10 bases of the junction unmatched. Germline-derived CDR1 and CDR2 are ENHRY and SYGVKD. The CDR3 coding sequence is TGTGCCACCGGAGCGGGAGGGCCCTCTTACGAGCAGTACTTC. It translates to CATGAGGPSYEQYF.

The CDR3 is CASSKQGYTEAFF. The DNA for the CDR3 is TGTGCCAGTTCTAAACAGGGATACACTGAAGCTTTCTTT. This chain joins TRBV19 and TRBJ1-1; D may be TRBD1 (6 bases). Germline-derived CDR1 and CDR2 are LNHDA and SQIVND (reference sequence). This CDR3 contains 13 residues. Trimming stripped 8 bases from V and 3 bases from J, with 13 bases between.